Listed below are T cell receptor beta chains from one sample, sequenced in a study of T-cell memory formation after mild COVID-19. One entry per CDR3 protein results from TCRdb running MiXCR on the 5' RACE reads. The sample consists of 60,000 to 65,000 distinct CDR3 sequences, 9% to 9.5% of them appearing once. The sequenced sample consisted of PBMCs or a T cell subset sorted from them (not recorded which). Receptors were obtained from a man younger than 30 who had mild COVID-19 (a few samples of this study predate the infection). Cell type and time point are not known. The CDR3 runs from the conserved cysteine through the conserved F or W. The D gene is left open where the match is weak. The listing skips clone size in some rows; elsewhere it reads once, few, many or a size class.

j_gene: TRBJ2-2; d_gene: NA; v_gene: TRBV15; abundance: many; CDR3aa: CATSREGGTNTGELFF; CDR3nt: TGTGCCACCAGCAGAGAGGGGGGAACGAACACCGGGGAGCTGTTTTTT
j_gene: TRBJ1-1; d_gene: TRBD1; v_gene: TRBV20-1; abundance: NA; CDR3aa: CSVPSGTGSEAFF; CDR3nt: TGCAGTGTCCCATCCGGGACAGGATCCGAAGCTTTCTTT
j_gene: TRBJ2-3; d_gene: NA; v_gene: TRBV6-5; abundance: NA; CDR3aa: CASGRDTQYF; CDR3nt: TGTGCCAGCGGGCGGGATACGCAGTATTTT
j_gene: TRBJ2-5; d_gene: TRBD2; v_gene: TRBV3-1; abundance: NA; CDR3aa: CASSLSLAAGGVAETQYF; CDR3nt: TGTGCCAGCAGCCTTTCCCTGGCTGCGGGGGGGGTGGCTGAGACCCAGTACTTC
j_gene: TRBJ2-7; d_gene: NA; v_gene: TRBV10-3; abundance: NA; CDR3aa: CAISEGPGRSYEQYF; CDR3nt: TGTGCCATCAGTGAGGGGCCAGGACGCTCCTACGAGCAGTACTTC
j_gene: TRBJ2-2; d_gene: NA; v_gene: TRBV5-1; abundance: medium-sized; CDR3aa: CASSYLAPTANTGELFF; CDR3nt: TGCGCCAGCAGCTACCTAGCGCCTACCGCGAACACCGGGGAGCTGTTTTTT
j_gene: TRBJ1-5; d_gene: TRBD1; v_gene: TRBV7-8; abundance: NA; CDR3aa: CASSWDRANQPQHF; CDR3nt: TGTGCCAGCAGCTGGGACAGGGCTAATCAGCCCCAGCATTTT
j_gene: TRBJ2-6; d_gene: TRBD1; v_gene: TRBV6-6; abundance: few; CDR3aa: CASSYEQGNPGANVLTF; CDR3nt: TGTGCCAGCAGTTATGAACAGGGGAACCCTGGGGCCAACGTCCTGACTTTC
j_gene: TRBJ2-2; d_gene: NA; v_gene: TRBV7-3; abundance: few; CDR3aa: CASSFEGANTGELFF; CDR3nt: TGTGCCAGCAGCTTTGAGGGAGCCAACACCGGGGAGCTGTTTTTT
j_gene: TRBJ2-3; d_gene: TRBD2; v_gene: TRBV7-9; abundance: many; CDR3aa: CASSPSGAADTQYF; CDR3nt: TGTGCCAGCAGTCCTAGCGGGGCGGCAGATACGCAGTATTTT
j_gene: TRBJ1-6; d_gene: NA; v_gene: TRBV6-5; abundance: few; CDR3aa: CASSVQSSSYNSPLHF; CDR3nt: TGTGCCAGCAGCGTCCAATCGAGCTCCTATAATTCACCCCTCCACTTT
j_gene: TRBJ2-7; d_gene: TRBD2; v_gene: TRBV20-1; abundance: NA; CDR3aa: CSARDGLAGILYEQYF; CDR3nt: TGCAGTGCTAGAGATGGTCTAGCGGGGATCCTCTACGAGCAGTACTTC
j_gene: TRBJ1-1; d_gene: TRBD1; v_gene: TRBV6-5; abundance: few; CDR3aa: CASRNRGQAPSEAFF; CDR3nt: TGTGCCAGCAGGAACAGGGGGCAGGCCCCCTCTGAAGCTTTCTTT
j_gene: TRBJ1-4; d_gene: NA; v_gene: TRBV3-1; abundance: NA; CDR3aa: CASSPDIGTANEKLFF; CDR3nt: TGTGCCAGCAGCCCTGACATCGGTACGGCGAATGAAAAACTGTTTTTT
j_gene: TRBJ2-3; d_gene: NA; v_gene: TRBV7-2; abundance: NA; CDR3aa: CASSHYTDTQYF; CDR3nt: TGTGCCAGCAGCCATTACACAGATACGCAGTATTTT
j_gene: TRBJ2-1; d_gene: TRBD1; v_gene: TRBV12-3/TRBV12-4; abundance: many; CDR3aa: CASSPDRYNEQFF; CDR3nt: TGTGCCAGCAGTCCGGACAGGTACAATGAGCAGTTCTTC
j_gene: TRBJ2-2; d_gene: NA; v_gene: TRBV5-4; abundance: NA; CDR3aa: CASSFRGLNTGELFF; CDR3nt: TGTGCCAGCAGCTTCCGGGGGTTGAACACCGGGGAGCTGTTTTTT
j_gene: TRBJ1-6; d_gene: TRBD1; v_gene: TRBV29-1; abundance: NA; CDR3aa: CSVEAGGRIHF; CDR3nt: TGCAGCGTTGAAGCAGGGGGGCGAATCCACTTT
j_gene: TRBJ2-3; d_gene: TRBD2; v_gene: TRBV5-1; abundance: few; CDR3aa: CASRLIAGRTTDTQYF; CDR3nt: TGCGCCAGCCGCCTCATAGCGGGGAGAACCACAGATACGCAGTATTTT
j_gene: TRBJ1-5; d_gene: NA; v_gene: TRBV5-1; abundance: few; CDR3aa: CASSLDPNQPQHF; CDR3nt: TGCGCCAGCAGCTTAGATCCCAATCAGCCCCAGCATTTT
j_gene: TRBJ2-3; d_gene: TRBD2; v_gene: TRBV7-2; abundance: many; CDR3aa: CASSGTGTSMDTQYF; CDR3nt: TGTGCCAGCAGCGGAACCGGGACTAGCATGGATACGCAGTATTTT
j_gene: TRBJ1-1; d_gene: TRBD1; v_gene: TRBV6-5; abundance: few; CDR3aa: CASSYNRGNTEAFF; CDR3nt: TGTGCCAGCAGTTACAACAGGGGGAACACTGAAGCTTTCTTT
j_gene: TRBJ1-1; d_gene: NA; v_gene: TRBV11-3; abundance: NA; CDR3aa: CASSPGTVNTEAFF; CDR3nt: TGTGCCAGCAGCCCCGGGACGGTGAACACTGAAGCTTTCTTT
j_gene: TRBJ2-3; d_gene: TRBD2; v_gene: TRBV5-1; abundance: NA; CDR3aa: CASSLEGLVPAGSTDTQYF; CDR3nt: TGCGCCAGCAGCTTGGAAGGTCTCGTCCCAGCGGGGAGCACAGATACGCAGTATTTT
j_gene: TRBJ2-5; d_gene: TRBD2; v_gene: TRBV5-6; abundance: many; CDR3aa: CASNEPGGLEETQYF; CDR3nt: TGTGCCAGCAATGAACCGGGGGGTCTCGAAGAGACCCAGTACTTC
j_gene: TRBJ2-5; d_gene: TRBD2; v_gene: TRBV4-2; abundance: few; CDR3aa: CASSQAPRGGLETQYF; CDR3nt: TGTGCCAGCAGCCAAGCTCCGCGGGGGGGGCTGGAGACCCAGTACTTC
j_gene: TRBJ1-1; d_gene: NA; v_gene: TRBV12-3/TRBV12-4; abundance: few; CDR3aa: CASSLWRGENTEAFF; CDR3nt: TGTGCCAGCAGTTTATGGAGGGGGGAGAACACTGAAGCTTTCTTT
j_gene: TRBJ2-5; d_gene: NA; v_gene: TRBV6-2/TRBV6-3; abundance: NA; CDR3aa: CASSYGTLGETQYF; CDR3nt: TGTGCCAGCAGTTACGGGACCCTCGGAGAGACCCAGTACTTC
j_gene: TRBJ2-5; d_gene: NA; v_gene: TRBV20-1; abundance: few; CDR3aa: CSARRGEETQYF; CDR3nt: TGCAGTGCTAGGCGCGGGGAGGAGACCCAGTACTTC
j_gene: TRBJ2-5; d_gene: TRBD2; v_gene: TRBV3-1; abundance: few; CDR3aa: CASSRLAGGEETQYF; CDR3nt: TGTGCCAGCAGCCGACTAGCGGGGGGTGAAGAGACCCAGTACTTC
j_gene: TRBJ2-3; d_gene: NA; v_gene: TRBV20-1; abundance: many; CDR3aa: CSARDYNRDPDTQYF; CDR3nt: TGCAGTGCTAGAGATTATAACAGGGACCCAGATACGCAGTATTTT
j_gene: TRBJ1-6; d_gene: NA; v_gene: TRBV4-3; abundance: few; CDR3aa: CASRTFMGPSYNSPLHF; CDR3nt: TGCGCCAGCAGAACCTTCATGGGGCCTTCCTATAATTCACCCCTCCACTTT
j_gene: TRBJ2-1; d_gene: TRBD1; v_gene: TRBV12-3/TRBV12-4; abundance: NA; CDR3aa: CASSRDSQDEQFF; CDR3nt: TGTGCCAGCAGTCGGGACAGTCAGGATGAGCAGTTCTTC
j_gene: TRBJ1-4; d_gene: NA; v_gene: TRBV7-9; abundance: many; CDR3aa: CASSLHARVGPKLFF; CDR3nt: TGTGCCAGCAGCTTACACGCCCGAGTGGGGCCGAAACTGTTTTTT